This record covers a single T cell receptor (beta chain). Assay used: immunoSEQ multiplex PCR; TCRdb lists only in-frame clones, some missing. The sample includes some 180,000 clones, 70% to 90% of them seen just once. These data originate in a study of T cell responses to AZD1222 COVID-19 vaccine. Germline V lookup: CDR1 MNHNS, CDR2 SASEGT. Between the trimmed V and J ends, which lost 2 bases and 0 bases, there was a span of 14 bases. CDR3 size: 17 residues. The sequence came from an adult in good health. The sample was peripheral blood, taken on day 0 of AZD1222 vaccination. The rearrangement joins TRBV6-1 to TRBJ1-3; no firm D call. CDR3 in amino acids: CASSERLIASSGNTIYF. The CDR3 nucleotides are TGTGCCAGCAGTGAAAGACTGATTGCCAGCTCTGGAAACACCATATATTTT.